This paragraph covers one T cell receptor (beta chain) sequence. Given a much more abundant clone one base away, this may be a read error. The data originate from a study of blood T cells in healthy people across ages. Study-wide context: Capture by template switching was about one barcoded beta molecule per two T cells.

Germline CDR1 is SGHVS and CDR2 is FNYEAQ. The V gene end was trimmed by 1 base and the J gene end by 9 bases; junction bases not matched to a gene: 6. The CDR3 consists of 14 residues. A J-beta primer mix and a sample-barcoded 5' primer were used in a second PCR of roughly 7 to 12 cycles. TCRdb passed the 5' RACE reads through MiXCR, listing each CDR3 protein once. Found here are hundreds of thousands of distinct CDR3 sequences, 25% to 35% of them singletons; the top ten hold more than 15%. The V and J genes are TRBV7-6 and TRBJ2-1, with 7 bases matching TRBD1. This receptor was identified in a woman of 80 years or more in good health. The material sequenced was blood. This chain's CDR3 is CASSLVRGRVEQFF. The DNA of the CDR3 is TGTGCCAGCAGCTTAGTGAGGGGGCGCGTTGAGCAGTTCTTC.